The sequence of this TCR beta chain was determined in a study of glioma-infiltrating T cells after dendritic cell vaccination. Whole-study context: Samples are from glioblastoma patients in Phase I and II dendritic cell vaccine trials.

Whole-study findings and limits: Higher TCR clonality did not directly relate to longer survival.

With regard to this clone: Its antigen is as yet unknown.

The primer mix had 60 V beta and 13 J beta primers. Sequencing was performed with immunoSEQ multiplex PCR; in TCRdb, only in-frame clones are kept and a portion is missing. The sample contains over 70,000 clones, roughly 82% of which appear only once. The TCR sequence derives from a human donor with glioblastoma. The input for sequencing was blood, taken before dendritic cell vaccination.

The chain's CDR3 is CASSYGQGVMNTEAFF. The CDR3 region has the DNA TGCGCCAGCAGCTACGGTCAGGGTGTCATGAACACTGAAGCTTTCTTT. The chain couples TRBV5-1 to TRBJ1-1, with D possibly being TRBD1 (5 bases). Germline V gene sequence: CDR1 SGHRS, CDR2 YFSETQ. This CDR3 comprises 16 residues. V lost 3 bases, J lost 0 bases, and 15 bases lay in between.